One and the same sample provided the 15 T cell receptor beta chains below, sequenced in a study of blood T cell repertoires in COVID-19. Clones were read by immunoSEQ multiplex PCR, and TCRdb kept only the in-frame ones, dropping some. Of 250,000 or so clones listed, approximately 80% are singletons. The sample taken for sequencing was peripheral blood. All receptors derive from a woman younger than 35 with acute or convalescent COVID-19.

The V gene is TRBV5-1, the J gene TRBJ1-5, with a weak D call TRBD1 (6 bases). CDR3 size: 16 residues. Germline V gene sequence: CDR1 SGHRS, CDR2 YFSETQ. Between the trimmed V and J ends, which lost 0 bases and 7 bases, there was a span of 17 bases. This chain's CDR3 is CASSLGATGEIQPQHF. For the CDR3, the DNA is TGCGCCAGCAGCTTGGGGGCGACAGGTGAGATCCAGCCCCAGCATTTT. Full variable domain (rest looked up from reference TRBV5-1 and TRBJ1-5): KAGVTQTPRYLIKTRGQQVTLSCSPISGHRSVSWYQQTPGQGLQFLFEYFSETQRNKGNFPGRFSGRQFSNSRSEMNVSTLELGDSALYLCASSLGATGEIQPQHFGDGTRLSIL.

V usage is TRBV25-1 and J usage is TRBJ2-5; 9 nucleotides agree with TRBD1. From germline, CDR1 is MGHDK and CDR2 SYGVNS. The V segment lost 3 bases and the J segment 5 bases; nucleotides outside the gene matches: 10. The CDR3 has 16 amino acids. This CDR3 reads CASSDLKQGADETQYF. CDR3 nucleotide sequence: TGTGCCAGCAGTGACCTCAAACAGGGGGCCGACGAGACCCAGTACTTC.

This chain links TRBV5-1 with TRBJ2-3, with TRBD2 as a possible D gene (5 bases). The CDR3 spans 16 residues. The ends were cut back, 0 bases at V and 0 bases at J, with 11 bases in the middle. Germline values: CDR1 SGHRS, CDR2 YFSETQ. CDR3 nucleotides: TGCGCCAGCAGCTTGGTCGTGATAGCGAGCACAGATACGCAGTATTTT. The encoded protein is CASSLVVIASTDTQYF. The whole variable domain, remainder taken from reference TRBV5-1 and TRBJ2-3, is KAGVTQTPRYLIKTRGQQVTLSCSPISGHRSVSWYQQTPGQGLQFLFEYFSETQRNKGNFPGRFSGRQFSNSRSEMNVSTLELGDSALYLCASSLVVIASTDTQYFGPGTRLTVL.

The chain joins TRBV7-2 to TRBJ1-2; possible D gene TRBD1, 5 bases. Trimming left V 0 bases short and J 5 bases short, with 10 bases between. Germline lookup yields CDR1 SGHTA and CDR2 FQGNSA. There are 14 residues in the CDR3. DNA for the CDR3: TGTGCCAGCAGCTTAGCGCTCCAGGGATATGGCTACACCTTC. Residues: CASSLALQGYGYTF.

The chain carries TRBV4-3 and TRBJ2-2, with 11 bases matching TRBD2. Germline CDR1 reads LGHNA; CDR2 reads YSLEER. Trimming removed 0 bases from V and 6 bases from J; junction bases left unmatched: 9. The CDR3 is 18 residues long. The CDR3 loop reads CASSQELVAGGFPGELFF. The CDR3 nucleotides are TGCGCCAGCAGCCAAGAACTTGTAGCGGGAGGGTTTCCCGGGGAGCTGTTTTTT.

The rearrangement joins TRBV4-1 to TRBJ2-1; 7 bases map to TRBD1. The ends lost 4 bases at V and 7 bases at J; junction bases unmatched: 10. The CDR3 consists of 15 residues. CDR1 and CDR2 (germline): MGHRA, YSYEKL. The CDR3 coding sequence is TGCGCCAGCAGCCCCGACAGGGTGGGTGTGAATGAGCAGTTCTTC. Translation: CASSPDRVGVNEQFF.

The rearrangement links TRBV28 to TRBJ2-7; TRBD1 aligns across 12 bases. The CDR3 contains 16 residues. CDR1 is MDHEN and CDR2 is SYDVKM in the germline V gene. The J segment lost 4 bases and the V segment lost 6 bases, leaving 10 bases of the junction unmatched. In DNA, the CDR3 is TGTGCCAGCAGCTCACCCCGGGACAGGGGGCTGTACGAGCAGTACTTC. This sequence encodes CASSSPRDRGLYEQYF.

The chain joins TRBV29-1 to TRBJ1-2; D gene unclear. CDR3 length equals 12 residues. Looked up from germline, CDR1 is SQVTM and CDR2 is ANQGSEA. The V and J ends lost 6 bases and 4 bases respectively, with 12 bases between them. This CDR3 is CSVGSGFYGYTF. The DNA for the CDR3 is TGCAGCGTGGGGTCGGGGTTCTATGGCTACACCTTC.

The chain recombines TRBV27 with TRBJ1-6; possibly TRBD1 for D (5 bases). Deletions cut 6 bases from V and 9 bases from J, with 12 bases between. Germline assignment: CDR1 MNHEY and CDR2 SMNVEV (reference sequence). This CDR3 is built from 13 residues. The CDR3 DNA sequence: TGTGCCAGCAGACCACCGGGGGTTTCACCCCTCCACTTT. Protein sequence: CASRPPGVSPLHF.

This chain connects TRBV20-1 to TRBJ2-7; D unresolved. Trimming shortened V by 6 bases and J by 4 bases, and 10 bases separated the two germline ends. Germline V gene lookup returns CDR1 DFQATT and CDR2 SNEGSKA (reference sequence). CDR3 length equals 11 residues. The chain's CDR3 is CSAPYVYEQYF. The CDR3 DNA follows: TGCAGTGCCCCCTATGTATACGAGCAGTACTTC.

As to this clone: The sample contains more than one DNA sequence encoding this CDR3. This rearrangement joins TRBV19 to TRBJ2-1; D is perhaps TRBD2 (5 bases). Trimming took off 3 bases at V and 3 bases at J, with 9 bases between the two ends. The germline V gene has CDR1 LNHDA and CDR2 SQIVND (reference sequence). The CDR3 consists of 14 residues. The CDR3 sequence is CASSIGGDYNEQFF. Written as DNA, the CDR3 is TGTGCCAGTAGTATCGGAGGTGACTACAATGAGCAGTTCTTC.

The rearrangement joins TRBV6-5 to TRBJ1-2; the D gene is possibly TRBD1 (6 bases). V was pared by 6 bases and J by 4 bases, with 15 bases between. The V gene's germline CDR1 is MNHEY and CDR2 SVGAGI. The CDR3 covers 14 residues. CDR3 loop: CASSGVRGGYGYTF. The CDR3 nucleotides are TGTGCCAGCAGCGGTGTCAGGGGCGGCTATGGCTACACCTTC.

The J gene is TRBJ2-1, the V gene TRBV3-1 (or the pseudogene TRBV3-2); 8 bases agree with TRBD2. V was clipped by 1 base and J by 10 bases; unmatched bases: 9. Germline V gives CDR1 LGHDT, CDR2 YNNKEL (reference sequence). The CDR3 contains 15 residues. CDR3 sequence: CASSQGAGGAGEQFF. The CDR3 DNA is TGTGCCAGCAGCCAAGGGGCGGGAGGCGCGGGGGAGCAGTTCTTC.

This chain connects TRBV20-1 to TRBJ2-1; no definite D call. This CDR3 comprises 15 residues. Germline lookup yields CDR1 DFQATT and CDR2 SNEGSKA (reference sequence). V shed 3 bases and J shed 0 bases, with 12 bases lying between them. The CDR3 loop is CSASDAAGSYNEQFF. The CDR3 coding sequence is TGCAGTGCTAGTGATGCGGCCGGCTCCTACAATGAGCAGTTCTTC.

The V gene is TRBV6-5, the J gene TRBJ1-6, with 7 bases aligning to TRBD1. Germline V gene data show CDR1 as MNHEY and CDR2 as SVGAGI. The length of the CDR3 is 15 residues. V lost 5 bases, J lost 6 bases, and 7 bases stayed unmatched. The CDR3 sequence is CASSNDRAPNSPLHF. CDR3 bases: TGTGCCAGCAGTAACGACAGGGCACCTAATTCACCCCTCCACTTT.